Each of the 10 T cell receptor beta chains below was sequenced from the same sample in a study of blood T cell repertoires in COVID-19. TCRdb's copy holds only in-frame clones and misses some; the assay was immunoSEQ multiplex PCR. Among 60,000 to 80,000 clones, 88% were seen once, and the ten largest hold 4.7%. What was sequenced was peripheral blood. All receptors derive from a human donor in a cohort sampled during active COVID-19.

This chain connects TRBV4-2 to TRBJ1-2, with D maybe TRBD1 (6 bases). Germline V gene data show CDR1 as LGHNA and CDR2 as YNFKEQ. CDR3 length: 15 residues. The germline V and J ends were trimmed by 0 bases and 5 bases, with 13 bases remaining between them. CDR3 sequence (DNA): TGTGCCAGCAGCCAAGATCGAGCAGGGGTTTATGGCTACACCTTC. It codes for CASSQDRAGVYGYTF.

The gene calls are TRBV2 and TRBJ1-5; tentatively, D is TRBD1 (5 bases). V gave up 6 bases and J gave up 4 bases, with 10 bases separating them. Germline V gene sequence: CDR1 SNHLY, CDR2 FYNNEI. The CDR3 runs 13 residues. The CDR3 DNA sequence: TGTGCCAGCAGGGGGCCTAGGAATCAGCCCCAGCATTTT. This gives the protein CASRGPRNQPQHF.

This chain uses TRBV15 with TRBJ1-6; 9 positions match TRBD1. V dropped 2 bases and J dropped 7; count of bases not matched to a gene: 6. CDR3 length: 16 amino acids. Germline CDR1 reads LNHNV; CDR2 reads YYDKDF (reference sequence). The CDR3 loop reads CATSRRPGQGNSPLHF. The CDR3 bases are TGTGCCACCAGCAGACGTCCGGGACAGGGAAATTCACCCCTCCACTTT.

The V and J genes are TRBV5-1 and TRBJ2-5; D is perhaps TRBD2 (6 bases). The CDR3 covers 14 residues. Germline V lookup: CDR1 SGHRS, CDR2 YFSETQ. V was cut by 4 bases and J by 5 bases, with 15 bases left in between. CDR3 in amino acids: CASSPSTRRETQYF. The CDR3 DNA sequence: TGCGCCAGCAGCCCTTCGACTAGGAGGGAGACCCAGTACTTC.

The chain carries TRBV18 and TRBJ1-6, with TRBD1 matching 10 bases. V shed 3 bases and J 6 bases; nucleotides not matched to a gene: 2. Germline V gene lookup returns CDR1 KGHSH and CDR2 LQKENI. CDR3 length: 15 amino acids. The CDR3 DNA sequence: TGTGCCAGCTCACCCTGGGACAGGGGTAATTCACCCCTCCACTTT. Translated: CASSPWDRGNSPLHF.

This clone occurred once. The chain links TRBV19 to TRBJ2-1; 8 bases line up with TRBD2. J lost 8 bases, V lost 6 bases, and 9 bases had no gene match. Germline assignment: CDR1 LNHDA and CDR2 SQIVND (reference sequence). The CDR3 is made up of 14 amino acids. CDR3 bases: TGTGCCAGTAGCCCTCGAGCGGGAGCGGATGAGCAGTTCTTC. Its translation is CASSPRAGADEQFF. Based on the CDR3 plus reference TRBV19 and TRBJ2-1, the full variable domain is DGGITQSPKYLFRKEGQNVTLSCEQNLNHDAMYWYRQDPGQGLRLIYYSQIVNDFQKGDIAEGYSVSREKKESFPLTVTSAQKNPTAFYLCASSPRAGADEQFFGPGTRLTVL.

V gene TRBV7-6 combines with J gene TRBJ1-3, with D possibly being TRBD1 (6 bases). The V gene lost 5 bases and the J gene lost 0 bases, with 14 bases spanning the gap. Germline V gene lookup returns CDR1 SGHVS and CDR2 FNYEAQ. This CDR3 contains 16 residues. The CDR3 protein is CASSPRDTASGNTIYF. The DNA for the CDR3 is TGTGCCAGCAGCCCGAGGGACACCGCCTCTGGAAACACCATATATTTT.

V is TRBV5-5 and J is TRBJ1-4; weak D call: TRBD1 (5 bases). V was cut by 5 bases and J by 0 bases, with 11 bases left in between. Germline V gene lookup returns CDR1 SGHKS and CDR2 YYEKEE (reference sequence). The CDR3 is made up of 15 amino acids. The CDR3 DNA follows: TGTGCCAGCAGTTCACAGGATGCAACTAATGAAAAACTGTTTTTT. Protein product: CASSSQDATNEKLFF.

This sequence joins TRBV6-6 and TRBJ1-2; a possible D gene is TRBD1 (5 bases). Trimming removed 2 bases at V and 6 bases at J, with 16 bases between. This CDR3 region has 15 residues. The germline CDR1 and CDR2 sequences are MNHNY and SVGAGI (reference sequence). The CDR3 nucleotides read TGTGCCAGCAGTTACATTGGCAGGGAAACGGATGGCTACACCTTC. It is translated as CASSYIGRETDGYTF.

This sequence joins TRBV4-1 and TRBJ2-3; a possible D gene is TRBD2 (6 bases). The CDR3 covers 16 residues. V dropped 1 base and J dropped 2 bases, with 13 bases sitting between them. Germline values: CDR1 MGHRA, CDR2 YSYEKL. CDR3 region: CASSQGTSPNTDTQYF. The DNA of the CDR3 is TGCGCCAGCAGCCAAGGTACTAGCCCTAACACAGATACGCAGTATTTT.